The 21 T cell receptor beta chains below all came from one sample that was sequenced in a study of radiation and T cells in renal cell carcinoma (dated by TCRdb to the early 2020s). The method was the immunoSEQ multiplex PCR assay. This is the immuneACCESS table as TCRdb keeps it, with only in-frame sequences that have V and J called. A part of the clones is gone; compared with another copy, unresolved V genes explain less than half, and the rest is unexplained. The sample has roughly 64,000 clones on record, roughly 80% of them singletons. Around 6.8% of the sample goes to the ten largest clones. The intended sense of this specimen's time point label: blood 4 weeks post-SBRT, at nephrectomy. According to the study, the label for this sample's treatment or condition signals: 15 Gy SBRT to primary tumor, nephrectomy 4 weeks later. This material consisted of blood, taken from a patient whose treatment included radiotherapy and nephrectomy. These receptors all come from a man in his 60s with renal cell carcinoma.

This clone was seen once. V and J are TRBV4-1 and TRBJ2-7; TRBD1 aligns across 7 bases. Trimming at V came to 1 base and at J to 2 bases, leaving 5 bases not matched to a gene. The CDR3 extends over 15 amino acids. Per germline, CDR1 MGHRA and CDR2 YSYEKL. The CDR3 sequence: CASSQGTGPTYEQYF. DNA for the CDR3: TGCGCCAGCAGCCAAGGGACAGGTCCGACCTACGAGCAGTACTTC.

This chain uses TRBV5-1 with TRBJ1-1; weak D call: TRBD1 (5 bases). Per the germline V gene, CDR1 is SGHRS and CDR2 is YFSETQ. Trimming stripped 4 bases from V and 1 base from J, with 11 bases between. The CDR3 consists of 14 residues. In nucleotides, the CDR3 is TGCGCCAGCAGCCCTAGACAGCAGAACACTGAAGCTTTCTTT. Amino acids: CASSPRQQNTEAFF. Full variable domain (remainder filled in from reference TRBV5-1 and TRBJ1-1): KAGVTQTPRYLIKTRGQQVTLSCSPISGHRSVSWYQQTPGQGLQFLFEYFSETQRNKGNFPGRFSGRQFSNSRSEMNVSTLELGDSALYLCASSPRQQNTEAFFGQGTRLTVV.

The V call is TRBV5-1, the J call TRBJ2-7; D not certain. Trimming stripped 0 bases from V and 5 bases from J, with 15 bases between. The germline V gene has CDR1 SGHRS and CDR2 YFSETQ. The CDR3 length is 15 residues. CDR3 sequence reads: CASSLATSLRHEQYF. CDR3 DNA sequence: TGCGCCAGCAGCTTGGCGACAAGCCTGCGGCACGAGCAGTACTTC.

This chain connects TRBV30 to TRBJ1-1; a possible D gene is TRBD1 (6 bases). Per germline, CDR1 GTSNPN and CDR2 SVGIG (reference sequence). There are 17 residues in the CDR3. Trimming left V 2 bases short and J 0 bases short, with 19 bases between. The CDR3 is CAWSQDRIGDMNTEAFF. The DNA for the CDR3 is TGTGCCTGGAGTCAGGACCGCATTGGGGACATGAACACTGAAGCTTTCTTT.

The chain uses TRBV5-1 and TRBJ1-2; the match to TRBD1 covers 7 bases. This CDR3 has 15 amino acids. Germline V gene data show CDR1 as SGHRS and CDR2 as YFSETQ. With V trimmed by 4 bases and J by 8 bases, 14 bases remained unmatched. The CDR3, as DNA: TGCGCCAGCAGCCTGACGAACAGGGGCCCGGAGGGCTACACCTTC. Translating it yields CASSLTNRGPEGYTF.

CDR3 sequence reads: CASSRGTDTEAFF. The CDR3 DNA sequence: TGTGCCAGCAGTCGCGGGACGGACACTGAAGCTTTCTTT. This rearrangement joins TRBV6-6 to TRBJ1-1; perhaps TRBD1 as D (5 bases). CDR3 length equals 13 residues. The V end lost 5 bases, the J end lost 3 bases, and 10 bases lay between the germline ends. Germline V gene data show CDR1 as MNHNY and CDR2 as SVGAGI (reference sequence).

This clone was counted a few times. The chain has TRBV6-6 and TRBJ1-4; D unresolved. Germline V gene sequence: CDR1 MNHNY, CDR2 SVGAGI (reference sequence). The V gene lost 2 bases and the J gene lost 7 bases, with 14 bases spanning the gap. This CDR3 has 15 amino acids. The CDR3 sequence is CASSYPDVRGEKLFF. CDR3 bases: TGTGCCAGCAGTTACCCGGATGTCCGGGGTGAAAAACTGTTTTTT.

CDR3 sequence: CASSPWDIQETQYF. The DNA of the CDR3 is TGTGCCAGCAGCCCCTGGGATATCCAAGAGACCCAGTACTTC. This chain uses TRBV9 with TRBJ2-5; no reliable D call. This CDR3 comprises 14 residues. CDR1 is SGDLS, CDR2 YYNGEE, per germline. Trimming left V 4 bases short and J 1 base short, with 11 bases between.

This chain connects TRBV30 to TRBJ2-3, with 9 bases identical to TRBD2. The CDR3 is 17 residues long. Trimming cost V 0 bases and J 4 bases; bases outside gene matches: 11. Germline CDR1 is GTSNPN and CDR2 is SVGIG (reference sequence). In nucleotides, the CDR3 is TGTGCCTGGAGTGTAGGTCTAGCGGGACTTTCCGCAGATACGCAGTATTTT. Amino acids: CAWSVGLAGLSADTQYF.

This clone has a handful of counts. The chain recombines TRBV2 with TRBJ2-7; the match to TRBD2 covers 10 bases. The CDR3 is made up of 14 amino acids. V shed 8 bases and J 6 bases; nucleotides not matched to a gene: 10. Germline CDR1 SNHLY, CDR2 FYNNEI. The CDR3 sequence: CASVLSGGLPEQYF. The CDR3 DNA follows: TGTGCCAGCGTACTTAGCGGGGGGTTACCCGAGCAGTACTTC. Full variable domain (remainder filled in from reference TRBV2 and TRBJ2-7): EPEVTQTPSHQVTQMGQEVILRCVPISNHLYFYWYRQILGQKVEFLVSFYNNEISEKSEIFDDQFSVERPDGSNFTLKIRSTKLEDSAMYFCASVLSGGLPEQYFGPGTRLTVT.

The CDR3 DNA follows: TGTGCCAGCAGCTTAATAAGCGGGAGTGGGTCCTACAATGAGCAGTTCTTC. Its protein product is CASSLISGSGSYNEQFF. The chain carries TRBV7-3 and TRBJ2-1; 8 bases map to TRBD2. The CDR3 extends over 17 amino acids. V was pared by 1 base and J by 1 base, with 6 bases of the junction left unmatched. Germline CDR1 SGHTA, CDR2 FQGTGA. The full variable domain, rest sourced from reference TRBV7-3 and TRBJ2-1, is GAGVSQTPSNKVTEKGKYVELRCDPISGHTALYWYRQSLGQGPEFLIYFQGTGAADDSGLPNDRFFAVRPEGSVSTLKIQRTERGDSAVYLCASSLISGSGSYNEQFFGPGTRLTVL.

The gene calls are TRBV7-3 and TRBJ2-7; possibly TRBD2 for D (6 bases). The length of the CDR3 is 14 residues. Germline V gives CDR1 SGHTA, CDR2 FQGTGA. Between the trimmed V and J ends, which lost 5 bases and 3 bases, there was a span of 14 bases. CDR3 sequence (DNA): TGTGCCAGCAGCCCCCGGACTATTCTCTACGAGCAGTACGTC. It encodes CASSPRTILYEQYV.

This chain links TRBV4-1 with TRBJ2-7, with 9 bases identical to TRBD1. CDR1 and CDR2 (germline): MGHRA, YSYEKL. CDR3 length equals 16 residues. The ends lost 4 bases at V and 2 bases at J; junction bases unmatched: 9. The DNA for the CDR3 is TGCGCCAGCAGCCCGGTCGACAGGGGGTACCCCTACGAGCAGTACTTC. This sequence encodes CASSPVDRGYPYEQYF.

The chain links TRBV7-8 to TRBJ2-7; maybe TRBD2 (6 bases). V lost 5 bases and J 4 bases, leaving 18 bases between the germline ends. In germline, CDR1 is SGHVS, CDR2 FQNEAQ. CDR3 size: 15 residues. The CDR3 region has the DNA TGTGCCAGCAGCCCCGGAGGGGCGGGGCTGTACGAGCAGTACGTC. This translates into CASSPGGAGLYEQYV.

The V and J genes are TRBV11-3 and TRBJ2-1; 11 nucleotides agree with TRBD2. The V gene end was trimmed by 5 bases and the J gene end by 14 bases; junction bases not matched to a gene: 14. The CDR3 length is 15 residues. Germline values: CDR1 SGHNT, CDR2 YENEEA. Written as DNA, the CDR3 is TGTGCCAGCAGCCCTGGGACTAGCGGAAGAGGGCGGGAGTTCTTC. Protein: CASSPGTSGRGREFF.

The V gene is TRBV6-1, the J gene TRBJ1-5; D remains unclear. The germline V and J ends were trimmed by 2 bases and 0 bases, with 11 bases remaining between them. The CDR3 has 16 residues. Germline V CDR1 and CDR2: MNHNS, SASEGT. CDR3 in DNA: TGTGCCAGCAGTGAACAGCGAAGGAATAGCAATCAGCCCCAGCATTTT. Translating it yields CASSEQRRNSNQPQHF.

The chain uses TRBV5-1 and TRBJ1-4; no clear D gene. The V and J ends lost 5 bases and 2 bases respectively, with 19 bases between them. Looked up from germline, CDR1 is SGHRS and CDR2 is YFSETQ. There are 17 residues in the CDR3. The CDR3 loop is CASRLGWTAGTNEKLFF. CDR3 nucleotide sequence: TGCGCCAGCAGGCTGGGGTGGACGGCTGGGACTAATGAAAAACTGTTTTTT. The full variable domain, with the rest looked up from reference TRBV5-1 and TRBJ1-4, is KAGVTQTPRYLIKTRGQQVTLSCSPISGHRSVSWYQQTPGQGLQFLFEYFSETQRNKGNFPGRFSGRQFSNSRSEMNVSTLELGDSALYLCASRLGWTAGTNEKLFFGSGTQLSVL.

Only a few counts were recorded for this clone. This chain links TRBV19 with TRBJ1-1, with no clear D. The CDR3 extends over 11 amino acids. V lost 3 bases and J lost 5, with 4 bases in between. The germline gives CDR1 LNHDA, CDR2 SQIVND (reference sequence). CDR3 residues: CASSIWTEAFF. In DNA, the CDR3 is TGTGCCAGTAGTATCTGGACTGAAGCTTTCTTT.

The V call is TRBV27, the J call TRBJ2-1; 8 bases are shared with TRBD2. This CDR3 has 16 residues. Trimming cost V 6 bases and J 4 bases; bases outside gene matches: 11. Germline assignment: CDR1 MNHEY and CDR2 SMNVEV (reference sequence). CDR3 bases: TGTGCCAGCAGGGGGCGGACTAGCAGCCTATACAATGAGCAGTTCTTC. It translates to CASRGRTSSLYNEQFF.

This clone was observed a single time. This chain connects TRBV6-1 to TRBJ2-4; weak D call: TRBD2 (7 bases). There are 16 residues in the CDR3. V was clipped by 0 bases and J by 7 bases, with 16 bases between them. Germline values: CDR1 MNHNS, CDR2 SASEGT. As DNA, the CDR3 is TGTGCCAGCAGTGAAGCCCTAGCGGAGGGGGGGAACATTCAGTACTTC. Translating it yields CASSEALAEGGNIQYF.

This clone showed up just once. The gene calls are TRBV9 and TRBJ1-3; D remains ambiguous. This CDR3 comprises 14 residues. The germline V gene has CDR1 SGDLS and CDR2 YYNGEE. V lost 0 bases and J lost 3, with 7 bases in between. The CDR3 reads CASSVDGLGNTIYF. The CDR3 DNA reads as TGTGCCAGCAGCGTAGACGGCCTTGGAAACACCATATATTTT.